The text below deals with one T cell receptor beta chain. Its matching antigen is unknown. The data belong to a study of neoadjuvant nivolumab and ipilimumab in lung cancer. Study results and caveats: From pretherapy to surgery, tumor richness and clonality rose with dual therapy.

Clones were read by immunoSEQ multiplex PCR, and TCRdb kept only the in-frame ones, dropping some. This table holds roughly 30,000 clones, around 80% found once. Trimming shortened V by 1 base and J by 2 bases, and 9 bases separated the two germline ends. Germline CDR1 and CDR2: SGHTA and FQGNSA. This CDR3 comprises 15 residues. The specimen comprised peripheral blood, sampled before neoadjuvant nivolumab, alone or with ipilimumab. This chain uses TRBV7-2 with TRBJ2-1; tentatively, D is TRBD1 (6 bases). The TCR sequence derives from an adult with non-small cell lung cancer. This CDR3 reads CASSLEQGTYNEQFF. CDR3 DNA sequence: TGTGCCAGCAGCTTAGAACAGGGAACCTACAATGAGCAGTTCTTC.